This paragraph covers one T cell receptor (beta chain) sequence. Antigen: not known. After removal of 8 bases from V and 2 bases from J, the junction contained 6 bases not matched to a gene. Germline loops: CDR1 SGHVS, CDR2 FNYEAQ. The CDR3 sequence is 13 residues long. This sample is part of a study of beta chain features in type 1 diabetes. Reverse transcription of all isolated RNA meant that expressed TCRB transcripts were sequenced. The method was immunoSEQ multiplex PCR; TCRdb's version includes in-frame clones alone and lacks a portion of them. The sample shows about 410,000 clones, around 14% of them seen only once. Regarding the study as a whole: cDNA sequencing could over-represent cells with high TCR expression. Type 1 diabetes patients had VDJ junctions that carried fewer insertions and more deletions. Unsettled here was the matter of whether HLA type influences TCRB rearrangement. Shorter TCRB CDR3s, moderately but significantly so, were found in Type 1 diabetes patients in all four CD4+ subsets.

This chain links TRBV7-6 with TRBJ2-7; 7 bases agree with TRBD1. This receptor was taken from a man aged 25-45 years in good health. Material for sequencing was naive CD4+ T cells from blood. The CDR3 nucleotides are TGTGCCAGCGGTCGACAGGGTGCCTACGAGCAGTACTTC. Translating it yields CASGRQGAYEQYF.